The clone carrying this T cell receptor beta chain was recorded many times. Its antigen is undetermined. The entry originates in a study of T cells in Graves' hyperthyroidism and ophthalmopathy. Graves' hyperthyroidism was deemed stable given no ophthalmopathy progression within 18 months. Uncontrolled infection, other autoimmune disease, pregnancy or lactation excluded patients. The diagnoses drew upon clinical symptoms, serum thyroxine and TRAb, thyroid ultrasound and orbital computed tomography. The length of the CDR3 is 16 residues. With 7 bases removed from V and 5 bases from J, the gap between germline ends came to 20 bases. Looked up from germline, CDR1 is MDHEN and CDR2 is SYDVKM. TCR beta CDR3 region amplification was performed from RNA transcripts. During a first-round RT-PCR of the TCR CDR3, the HTBI primer set was used. TCRdb processed the multiplex PCR reads anew with MiXCR; each CDR3 protein has one entry. Of roughly 750,000 distinct CDR3 sequences listed, 16% are singletons.

Whole-study findings and limits: Within blood appeared most thyroid clonotypes that had expanded above 0.001.

The sequence derives from a man aged 18 to 30 with Graves' hyperthyroidism. The chain has TRBV28 and TRBJ1-4; unclear D gene. Sequenced: blood. CDR3 nucleotides: TGTGCCAGCAACCCCTTGCGGGAAGGTTCAAATGAAAAACTGTTTTTT. As protein: CASNPLREGSNEKLFF.